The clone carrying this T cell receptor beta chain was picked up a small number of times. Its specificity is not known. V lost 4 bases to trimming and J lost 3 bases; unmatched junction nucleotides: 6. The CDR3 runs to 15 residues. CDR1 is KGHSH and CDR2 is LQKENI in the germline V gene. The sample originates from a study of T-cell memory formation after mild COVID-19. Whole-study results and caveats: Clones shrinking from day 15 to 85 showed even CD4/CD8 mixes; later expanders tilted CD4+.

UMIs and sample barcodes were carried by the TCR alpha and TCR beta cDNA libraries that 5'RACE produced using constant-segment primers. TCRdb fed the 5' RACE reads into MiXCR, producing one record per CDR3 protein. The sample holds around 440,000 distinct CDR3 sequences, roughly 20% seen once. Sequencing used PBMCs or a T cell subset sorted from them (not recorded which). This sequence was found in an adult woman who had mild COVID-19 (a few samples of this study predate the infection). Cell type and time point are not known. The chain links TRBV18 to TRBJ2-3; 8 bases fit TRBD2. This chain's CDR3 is CASSLLGTRTDTQYF. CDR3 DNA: TGTGCCAGCTCACTACTCGGGACTAGAACAGATACGCAGTATTTT.